Listed below are T cell receptor beta chains from one sample, sequenced in a study of blood T cell repertoires in COVID-19. Profiled with immunoSEQ multiplex PCR; TCRdb holds only in-frame clones, not every one. There are about 210,000 clones in the sample; approximately 83% occur only once, and about 2.3% lies in the top ten. Source material: peripheral blood. These receptors all stem from a woman between 35 and 50 years old with active or convalescent COVID-19. CDR3s include the opening cysteine and the closing phenylalanine or tryptophan. D genes are given only for firm matches. Not all rows give a size; the values are once, few, many and, for expanded clones, a class.

D	size	J	V	CDR3	DNA
NA	NA	TRBJ2-5	TRBV6-5	CASSYSGGFQQETQYF	TGTGCCAGCAGTTACTCCGGGGGATTCCAACAAGAGACCCAGTACTTC
NA	NA	TRBJ1-1	TRBV6-5	CASSSATGNTEAFF	TGTGCCAGCAGTTCCGCGACAGGGAACACTGAAGCTTTCTTT
TRBD1	NA	TRBJ2-5	TRBV5-1	CASSPGQAAETQYF	TGCGCCAGCAGCCCAGGACAGGCAGCCGAGACCCAGTACTTC
NA	NA	TRBJ2-3	TRBV6-5	CASSPQGGTDTQYF	TGTGCCAGCAGTCCCCAAGGGGGCACAGATACGCAGTATTTT
NA	NA	TRBJ2-3	TRBV18	CASSPELNLDTQYF	TGTGCCAGCTCACCCGAGTTGAACCTGGATACGCAGTATTTT
TRBD1	NA	TRBJ1-2	TRBV4-2	CASSQGGTGLNYGYTF	TGTGCCAGCAGCCAAGGGGGGACAGGCCTAAACTATGGCTACACCTTC
NA	NA	TRBJ1-6	TRBV10-1	CASSPDSPRLNSPLHF	TGCGCCAGCAGTCCGGACAGTCCAAGGCTCAATTCACCCCTCCACTTT
NA	NA	TRBJ1-6	TRBV5-5	CASSSLQTNSPLHF	TGTGCCAGCAGCTCCCTACAGACTAATTCACCCCTCCACTTT
TRBD1	NA	TRBJ2-7	TRBV6-5	CASRRGQGAYEQYF	TGTGCCAGCAGGAGAGGACAGGGGGCCTACGAGCAGTACTTC
NA	few	TRBJ1-5	TRBV19	CASSINSYNQPQHF	TGTGCCAGTAGTATTAACAGTTACAATCAGCCCCAGCATTTT
TRBD1	NA	TRBJ1-2	TRBV24-1	CATSDPRTGLNYGYTF	TGTGCCACCAGTGACCCAAGGACAGGGCTTAACTATGGCTACACCTTC
NA	NA	TRBJ2-2	TRBV25-1	CASRDTNTGELFF	TGTGCCAGCCGGGACACTAACACCGGGGAGCTGTTTTTT
TRBD1	few	TRBJ2-7	TRBV6-5	CASTDGTGGSEQYF	TGTGCCAGCACGGACGGAACAGGGGGGAGCGAGCAGTACTTC
NA	once	TRBJ2-6	TRBV5-8	CNAGRSGANVLTF	TGTAACGCAGGCCGCTCTGGGGCCAACGTCCTGACTTTC
NA	NA	TRBJ2-1	TRBV13	CASSLGGVDEQFF	TGTGCCAGCAGCTTAGGCGGGGTCGATGAGCAGTTCTTC
TRBD2	NA	TRBJ2-3	TRBV7-9	CASSNLAGEIRDTQYF	TGTGCCAGCAGCAACTTAGCGGGAGAGATCAGAGATACGCAGTATTTT
TRBD1	few	TRBJ2-7	TRBV19	CASSTTRTGSSYEQYF	TGTGCCAGTAGTACAACCCGGACAGGTAGCTCCTACGAGCAGTACTTC
NA	many	TRBJ1-2	TRBV30	CAWSRLSGPLINYGYTF	TGTGCCTGGAGTCGGTTGTCAGGGCCCCTTATTAACTATGGCTACACCTTC
NA	NA	TRBJ2-1	TRBV7-5	CVRSLQAGERFYEQFF	TGTGTCAGAAGCTTACAAGCGGGAGAGCGGTTCTATGAGCAGTTCTTC
TRBD1	few	TRBJ1-2	TRBV6-4	CASSETTGTGSGYGYTF	TGTGCCAGCAGTGAAACGACCGGGACAGGAAGCGGCTATGGCTACACCTTC
NA	NA	TRBJ1-1	TRBV11-2	CASSLEASAGTEAFF	TGTGCCAGCAGCTTAGAGGCATCGGCGGGGACTGAAGCTTTCTTT
TRBD1	few	TRBJ2-3	TRBV2	CAGTQGAPTDTQYF	TGTGCCGGCACACAGGGGGCGCCCACAGATACGCAGTATTTT
NA	NA	TRBJ1-1	TRBV9	CASSVGLGLGNTEAFF	TGTGCCAGCAGCGTCGGGTTGGGGCTGGGGAACACTGAAGCTTTCTTT
TRBD1	NA	TRBJ2-7	TRBV14	CASSPDRVREQYF	TGTGCCAGCAGCCCGGACAGGGTCAGGGAGCAGTACTTC
TRBD1	NA	TRBJ2-7	TRBV27	CASRHRRWSGTEIYEQYF	TGTGCCAGCAGACACCGAAGATGGTCCGGGACAGAAATCTACGAGCAGTACTTC
TRBD1	few	TRBJ1-4	TRBV5-1	CASSLGDSNEKLFF	TGCGCCAGCAGCTTGGGGGACAGCAATGAAAAACTGTTTTTT
NA	NA	TRBJ2-1	TRBV28	CASSLPTRITYNEQFF	TGTGCCAGCAGTTTACCGACTAGAATCACCTACAATGAGCAGTTCTTC
TRBD1	NA	TRBJ1-2	TRBV28	CASRADRAYGYTF	TGTGCCAGCAGAGCGGACAGGGCCTATGGCTACACCTTC
TRBD1	NA	TRBJ1-3	TRBV29-1	CSVPVDREDTIYF	TGCAGCGTACCCGTCGACAGGGAGGACACCATATATTTT
TRBD2	few	TRBJ2-1	TRBV7-3	CASSLNGGAINEQFF	TGTGCCAGCAGCTTAAACGGGGGGGCCATCAATGAGCAGTTCTTC
TRBD1	NA	TRBJ2-7	TRBV28	CASRTTGDEQYF	TGTGCCAGCAGGACAACAGGGGACGAGCAGTACTTC
NA	NA	TRBJ1-2	TRBV19	CASSIGGPRPYGYTF	TGTGCCAGTAGTATAGGTGGGCCTCGGCCCTATGGCTACACCTTC
TRBD2	NA	TRBJ2-5	TRBV24-1	CATSDLGLAGSQETQYF	TGTGCCACCAGTGATCTGGGACTAGCGGGGTCTCAAGAGACCCAGTACTTC
NA	NA	TRBJ1-5	TRBV30	CAWTRGGDQPQHF	TGTGCCTGGACTCGAGGAGGGGATCAGCCCCAGCATTTT
NA	NA	TRBJ1-4	TRBV4-2	CASSQVTRGGEKLFF	TGTGCCAGCAGCCAAGTTACTCGGGGTGGGGAAAAACTGTTTTTT
TRBD2	NA	TRBJ2-2	TRBV7-2	CASSLVASGEAGELFF	TGTGCCAGCAGCTTAGTGGCTAGCGGGGAGGCCGGGGAGCTGTTTTTT
NA	NA	TRBJ1-1	TRBV30	CAWSYSTGNGYTEAFF	TGTGCCTGGAGTTACAGTACAGGGAATGGGTACACTGAAGCTTTCTTT
NA	NA	TRBJ2-7	TRBV6-1	CASSEGAGAFYEQYF	TGTGCCAGCAGTGAAGGGGCAGGGGCGTTCTACGAGCAGTACTTC
NA	NA	TRBJ2-3	TRBV5-4	CASSFKQGADTQYF	TGTGCCAGCAGCTTTAAACAGGGCGCAGATACGCAGTATTTT
TRBD1	NA	TRBJ1-2	TRBV9	CASSPREGQQNPNYGYTF	TGTGCCAGCAGCCCGCGAGAGGGACAGCAAAATCCTAACTATGGCTACACCTTC
TRBD1	NA	TRBJ2-6	TRBV5-1	CASRGGTGGFSGANVLTF	TGCGCCAGCAGGGGAGGGACAGGGGGCTTCTCTGGGGCCAACGTCCTGACTTTC
TRBD2	few	TRBJ2-3	TRBV6-4	CASSDTPTSGGTDTQYF	TGTGCCAGCAGTGACACCCCGACTAGCGGGGGCACAGATACGCAGTATTTT
NA	NA	TRBJ1-6	TRBV7-6	CASRTDYISPLHF	TGTGCCAGCAGAACAGACTACATTTCACCCCTCCACTTT
TRBD1	NA	TRBJ1-2	TRBV28	CASSLGGQGGANYGYTF	TGTGCCAGCAGTTTAGGGGGACAGGGAGGTGCTAACTATGGCTACACCTTC
TRBD1	NA	TRBJ1-1	TRBV11-2	CASSQDRNFEAFF	TGTGCCAGCAGCCAGGACAGGAATTTTGAAGCTTTCTTT
NA	NA	TRBJ2-7	TRBV3-1/TRBV3-2	CASSQAGDSHEQYF	TGTGCCAGCAGCCAAGCGGGGGACAGCCACGAGCAGTACTTC